This T cell receptor beta chain was identified in a study of T cells expressing NK-cell markers. About the research overall: There were seven HCMV-seropositive donors and one seronegative donor among the eight sequenced. Study observations and caveats: One observes that, in a handful of donors, these clonotypes were also the leading ones within the CD3+CD56-NKG2C+ fraction.

With UMIs, 5'RACE template switching was used to make TCR beta cDNA. Each CDR3 protein gets one entry in TCRdb, which reprocessed the 5' RACE reads and gives no DNA. The data show hundreds of thousands of distinct CDR3 sequences, and the top ten clones hold 4% to 5%. In the case of this clonotype: Antigen unknown.

The CDR3 covers 17 residues. The germline V gene encodes CDR1 SGDLS and CDR2 YYNGEE. Sequenced sample: blood T cells: a sorted CD56 or NKG2C T cell subset, CD4+ or CD8+ T cells, or bulk PBMC T cells (not recorded which). The chain recombines TRBV9 with TRBJ1-1; the D gene TCRdb calls, TRBD1, cannot be checked with no DNA. The source of this sequence is a woman between 18 and 70 years old in good health. CDR3 loop: CASSADPPSGANTEAFF.